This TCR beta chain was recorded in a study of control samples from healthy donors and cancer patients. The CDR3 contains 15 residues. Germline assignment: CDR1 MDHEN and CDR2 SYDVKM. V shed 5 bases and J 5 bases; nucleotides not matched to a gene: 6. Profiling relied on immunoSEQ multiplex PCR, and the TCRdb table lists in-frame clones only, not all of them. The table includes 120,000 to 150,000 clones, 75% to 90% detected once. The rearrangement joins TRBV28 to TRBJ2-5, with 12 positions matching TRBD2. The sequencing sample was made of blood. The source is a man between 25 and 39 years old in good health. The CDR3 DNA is TGTGCCAGCAGTCCTAGCGGGGGGGCCCTTGAGACCCAGTACTTC. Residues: CASSPSGGALETQYF. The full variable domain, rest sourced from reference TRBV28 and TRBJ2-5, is DVKVTQSSRYLVKRTGEKVFLECVQDMDHENMFWYRQDPGLGLRLIYFSYDVKMKEKGDIPEGYSVSREKKERFSLILESASTNQTSMYLCASSPSGGALETQYFGPGTRLLVL.